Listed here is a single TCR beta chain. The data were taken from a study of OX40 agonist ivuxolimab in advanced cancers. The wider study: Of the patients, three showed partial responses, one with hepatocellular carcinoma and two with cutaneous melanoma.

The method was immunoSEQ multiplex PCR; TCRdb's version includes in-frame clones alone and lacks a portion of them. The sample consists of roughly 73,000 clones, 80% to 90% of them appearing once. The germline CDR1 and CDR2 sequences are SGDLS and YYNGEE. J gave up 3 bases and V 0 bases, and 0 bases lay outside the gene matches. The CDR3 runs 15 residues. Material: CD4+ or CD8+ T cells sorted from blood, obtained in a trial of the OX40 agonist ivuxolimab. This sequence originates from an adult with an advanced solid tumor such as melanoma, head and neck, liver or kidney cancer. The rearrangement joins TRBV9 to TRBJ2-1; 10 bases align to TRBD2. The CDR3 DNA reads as TGTGCCAGCAGCGTAGGACTAGCGGGCTACAATGAGCAGTTCTTC. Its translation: CASSVGLAGYNEQFF.